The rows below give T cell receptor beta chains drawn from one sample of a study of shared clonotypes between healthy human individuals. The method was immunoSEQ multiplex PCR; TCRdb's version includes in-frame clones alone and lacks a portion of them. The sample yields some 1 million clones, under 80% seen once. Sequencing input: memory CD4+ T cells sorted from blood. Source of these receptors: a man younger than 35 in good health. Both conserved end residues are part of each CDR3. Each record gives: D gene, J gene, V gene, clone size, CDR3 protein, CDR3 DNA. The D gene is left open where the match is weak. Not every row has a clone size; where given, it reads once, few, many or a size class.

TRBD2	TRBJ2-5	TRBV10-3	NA	CAISRTSGGFQETQYF	TGTGCCATCAGTCGGACTAGCGGGGGGTTCCAAGAGACCCAGTACTTC
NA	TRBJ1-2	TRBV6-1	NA	CASSITTGIYGYTF	TGTGCCAGCAGCATTACCACAGGGATCTATGGCTACACCTTC
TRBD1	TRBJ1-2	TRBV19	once	CASSALQGGNGYTF	TGTGCCAGTAGTGCCCTACAGGGGGGAAATGGCTACACCTTC
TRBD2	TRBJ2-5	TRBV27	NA	CASSLLAGRETQYF	TGTGCCAGCAGTTTATTGGCCGGGAGGGAGACCCAGTACTTC
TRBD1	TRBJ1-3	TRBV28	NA	CASSLRQGHSGNTIYF	TGTGCCAGCAGCCTAAGACAGGGCCACTCTGGAAACACCATATATTTT
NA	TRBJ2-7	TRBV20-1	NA	CSASAGEWQYF	TGCAGTGCTAGCGCCGGAGAGTGGCAGTACTTC
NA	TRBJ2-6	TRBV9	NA	CASSAEAGKGSGANVLTF	TGTGCCAGCAGCGCAGAAGCAGGGAAAGGATCTGGGGCCAACGTCCTGACTTTC
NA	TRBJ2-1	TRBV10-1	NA	CASSSDWGGGNEQFF	TGCGCCAGCAGTTCTGACTGGGGTGGGGGGAATGAGCAGTTCTTC
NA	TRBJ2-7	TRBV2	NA	CASSAQGAGDYEQYF	TGTGCCAGCAGTGCCCAGGGGGCGGGGGACTACGAGCAGTACTTC
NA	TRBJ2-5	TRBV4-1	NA	CASSQPFERAETQYF	TGCGCCAGCAGCCAGCCATTTGAAAGGGCGGAGACCCAGTACTTC
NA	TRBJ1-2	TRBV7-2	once	CASSFSGDYGYTF	TGTGCCAGCAGCTTCTCTGGTGACTATGGCTACACCTTC
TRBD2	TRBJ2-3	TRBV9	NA	CASSFSGASTDTQYF	TGTGCCAGCAGCTTTAGCGGGGCTAGCACAGATACGCAGTATTTT
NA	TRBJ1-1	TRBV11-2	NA	CASPALGGLLGTEAFF	TGTGCCAGCCCCGCTTTGGGGGGTCTCTTGGGGACTGAAGCTTTCTTT
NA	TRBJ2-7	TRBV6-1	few	CASSPTGLSYEQYF	TGTGCCAGCAGTCCGACAGGCCTCTCCTACGAGCAGTACTTC
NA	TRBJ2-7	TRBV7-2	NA	CASSGQSGSTYEQYF	TGTGCCAGCAGCGGACAATCGGGCAGTACCTACGAGCAGTACTTC
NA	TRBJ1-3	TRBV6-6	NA	CASSFSDDSSGNTIYF	TGTGCCAGCAGTTTCTCGGATGACTCCTCTGGAAACACCATATATTTT
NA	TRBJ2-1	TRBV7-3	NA	CASSPDKSNEQFF	TGTGCCAGCAGCCCGGACAAGTCAAATGAGCAGTTCTTC
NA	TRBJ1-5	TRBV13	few	CASSLGHINQPQHF	TGTGCCAGCAGCCTGGGACACATCAATCAGCCCCAGCATTTT
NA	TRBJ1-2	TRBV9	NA	CASSVGAGISYTF	TGTGCCAGCAGCGTAGGGGCAGGGATAAGCTACACCTTC
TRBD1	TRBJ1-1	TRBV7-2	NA	CASSSIRQGGTEAFF	TGTGCCAGCAGCTCTATACGACAGGGCGGCACTGAAGCTTTCTTT
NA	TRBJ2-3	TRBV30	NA	CAWSRNGGTDTQYF	TGTGCCTGGAGTAGGAACGGGGGCACAGATACGCAGTATTTT
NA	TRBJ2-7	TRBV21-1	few	CASSKPETRPTLYEQYF	TGTGCCAGCAGCAAACCGGAAACACGACCTACCCTCTACGAGCAGTACTTC
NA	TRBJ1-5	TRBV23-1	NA	CARYAWAVRNQPQHF	TGCGCCAGATACGCGTGGGCAGTCCGTAATCAGCCCCAGCATTTT
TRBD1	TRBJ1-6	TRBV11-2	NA	CASSTGQAFYNSPLHF	TGTGCCAGCAGCACGGGACAGGCGTTCTATAATTCACCCCTCCACTTT
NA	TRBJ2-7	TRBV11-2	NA	CASSQFESSYEQYF	TGTGCCAGCAGCCAGTTTGAAAGCTCCTACGAGCAGTACTTC
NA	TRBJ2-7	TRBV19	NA	CASSVSLWRPQDF	TGTGCCAGTAGTGTTTCCCTGTGGAGGCCGCAGGACTTC
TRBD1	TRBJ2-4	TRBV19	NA	CASSIVGQGTKNIQYF	TGTGCCAGTAGTATAGTGGGACAGGGGACCAAAAACATTCAGTACTTC
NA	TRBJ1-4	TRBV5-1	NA	CASSFGTPSTNEKLFF	TGCGCCAGCAGCTTTGGGACACCGTCAACTAATGAAAAACTGTTTTTT
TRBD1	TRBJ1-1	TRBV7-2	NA	CASSVMGQMNTEAFF	TGTGCCAGCAGCGTAATGGGACAGATGAACACTGAAGCTTTCTTT
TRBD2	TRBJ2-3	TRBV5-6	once	CASSLRGVFSKLADTQYF	TGTGCCAGCAGCCTTCGGGGGGTGTTCTCAAAACTCGCAGATACGCAGTATTTT
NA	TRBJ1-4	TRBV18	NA	CASSPPSDDREKLFF	TGTGCCAGCTCACCACCTTCTGACGATCGGGAAAAACTGTTTTTT
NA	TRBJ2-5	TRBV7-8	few	CASSLARFGGQEETQYF	TGTGCCAGCAGCTTAGCCCGGTTCGGGGGGCAGGAAGAGACCCAGTACTTC
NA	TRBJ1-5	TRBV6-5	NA	CASRRSSNQPQHF	TGTGCCAGCAGACGGTCTAGCAATCAGCCCCAGCATTTT
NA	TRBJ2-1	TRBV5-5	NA	CASSLEGSSGSYNEQFF	TGTGCCAGCAGCTTGGAGGGCTCCAGCGGGTCCTACAATGAGCAGTTCTTC
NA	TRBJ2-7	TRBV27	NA	CATGTGLNEQYF	TGTGCCACTGGAACAGGGCTGAACGAGCAGTACTTC
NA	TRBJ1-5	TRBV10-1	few	CASSEAGAQPQHF	TGCGCCAGCAGTGAGGCCGGGGCTCAGCCCCAGCATTTT
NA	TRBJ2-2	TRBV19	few	CASIAGLAGTGELFF	TGTGCCAGTATAGCCGGGCTAGCAGGGACCGGGGAGCTGTTTTTT
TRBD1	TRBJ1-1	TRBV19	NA	CASSIGRQGAAEAFF	TGTGCCAGTAGTATAGGTCGACAGGGGGCCGCTGAAGCTTTCTTT
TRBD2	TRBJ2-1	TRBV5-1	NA	CASSSGRGLAKTNEQFF	TGCGCCAGCAGCTCGGGCCGGGGACTAGCGAAGACAAATGAGCAGTTCTTC
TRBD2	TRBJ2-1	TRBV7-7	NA	CASSLDASGRSEQFF	TGTGCTAGCAGCTTAGATGCCAGCGGGAGGAGTGAGCAGTTCTTC
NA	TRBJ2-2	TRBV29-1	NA	CSPPPEGVPNTGELFF	TGCAGCCCCCCCCCGGAGGGCGTACCGAACACCGGGGAGCTGTTTTTT
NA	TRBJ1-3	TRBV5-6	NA	CASSLVSSGNTIYF	TGTGCCAGCAGCTTGGTAAGCTCTGGAAACACCATATATTTT
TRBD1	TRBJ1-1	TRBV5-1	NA	CASSSQGVGTEAFF	TGCGCCAGCAGCTCACAGGGGGTAGGCACTGAAGCTTTCTTT
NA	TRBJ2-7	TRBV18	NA	CASSPLGSYEQYF	TGTGCCAGCTCACCGCTTGGGTCCTACGAGCAGTACTTC
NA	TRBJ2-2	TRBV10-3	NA	CAISEKNGGFGPTGELFF	TGTGCCATCAGTGAGAAGAACGGGGGATTCGGGCCGACCGGGGAGCTGTTTTTT
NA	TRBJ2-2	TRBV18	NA	CASSPLSTGELFF	TGTGCCAGCTCACCACTGAGCACCGGGGAGCTGTTTTTT
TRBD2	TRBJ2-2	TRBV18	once	CASSPPERGHNTGELFF	TGTGCCAGCTCACCACCGGAGCGGGGGCACAACACCGGGGAGCTGTTTTTT
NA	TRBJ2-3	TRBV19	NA	CASSSPGADTQYF	TGTGCCAGTTCCTCTCCGGGCGCAGATACGCAGTATTTT
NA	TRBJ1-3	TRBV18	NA	CASSQTGTGNTIYF	TGTGCCAGCTCACAAACAGGGACTGGAAACACCATATATTTT
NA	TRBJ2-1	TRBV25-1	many	CASTLTGESLSEQFF	TGTGCCAGCACCCTTACGGGAGAGAGCTTAAGTGAGCAGTTCTTC
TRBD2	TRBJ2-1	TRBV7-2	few	CASSMGLAGYNEQFF	TGTGCCAGCAGCATGGGACTAGCGGGTTACAATGAGCAGTTCTTC
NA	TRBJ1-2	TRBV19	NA	CASSIGRDVGYTF	TGTGCCAGTAGTATCGGCAGGGATGTTGGCTACACCTTC